One and the same sample provided the 5 T cell receptor beta chains below, sequenced in a study of OX40 agonist ivuxolimab in advanced cancers. Sequencing was performed with immunoSEQ multiplex PCR; in TCRdb, only in-frame clones are kept and a portion is missing. This table has 9,500 to 15,000 clones, around 76% appearing once. The specimen was CD4+ or CD8+ T cells sorted from blood, collected in a trial of the OX40 agonist ivuxolimab. All receptors derive from an adult with an advanced solid tumor such as melanoma, head and neck, liver or kidney cancer.

CDR3 residues: CASDRGYEQYF. In nucleotides, the CDR3 is TGTGCCTCGGACAGGGGTTACGAGCAGTACTTC. This chain joins TRBV28 and TRBJ2-7, with 9 bases lining up with TRBD1. The CDR3 runs 11 residues. Germline assignment: CDR1 MDHEN and CDR2 SYDVKM. Trimming removed 11 bases from V and 4 bases from J; junction bases left unmatched: 3. Complete variable domain (other parts from reference TRBV28 and TRBJ2-7): DVKVTQSSRYLVKRTGEKVFLECVQDMDHENMFWYRQDPGLGLRLIYFSYDVKMKEKGDIPEGYSVSREKKERFSLILESASTNQTSMYLCASDRGYEQYFGPGTRLTVT.

The genes are TRBV6-5 and TRBJ1-1, with no clear D. From germline, CDR1 is MNHEY and CDR2 SVGAGI. With 8 bases removed from V and 1 base from J, the gap between germline ends came to 11 bases. This CDR3 has 13 amino acids. This chain's CDR3 is CASARAWNTEAFF. CDR3 in DNA: TGTGCCAGCGCCCGGGCCTGGAACACTGAAGCTTTCTTT.

The rearrangement uses TRBV28 and TRBJ2-3; 7 positions match TRBD1. CDR3 length: 14 amino acids. V dropped 3 bases and J dropped 3; count of bases not matched to a gene: 3. Germline-derived CDR1 and CDR2 are MDHEN and SYDVKM. The DNA of the CDR3 is TGTGCCAGCAGTTTCCTACAGGGGACAGATACGCAGTATTTT. Translated, it gives CASSFLQGTDTQYF.

Turning to this clone: The junction and the germline gene differ at one end; a read error may be behind it. This chain connects TRBV4-1 to TRBJ2-1, with D possibly being TRBD2 (5 bases). The CDR3 runs 14 residues. CDR1 MGHRA and CDR2 YSYEKL come from the germline V gene. This CDR3 reads CASSQEDFYNKQFF. CDR3 sequence (DNA): TGCGCCAGCAGCCAAGAGGACTTCTACAATAAGCAGTTCTTC.

The chain carries TRBV28 and TRBJ2-7, with a tentative D call TRBD1 (6 bases). The CDR3 totals 15 residues. The V gene's germline CDR1 is MDHEN and CDR2 SYDVKM. V lost 2 bases and J lost 1, with 12 bases in between. CDR3 sequence reads: CASSLSRTASYEQYF. In DNA, the CDR3 is TGTGCCAGCAGTTTAAGTCGGACAGCTTCCTACGAGCAGTACTTC. Drawing the rest from reference TRBV28 and TRBJ2-7, the complete variable domain is DVKVTQSSRYLVKRTGEKVFLECVQDMDHENMFWYRQDPGLGLRLIYFSYDVKMKEKGDIPEGYSVSREKKERFSLILESASTNQTSMYLCASSLSRTASYEQYFGPGTRLTVT.